The following is a TCR beta chain sequence with its context. Its cognate antigen is unknown. The CDR3 extends over 13 amino acids. V lost 5 bases, J lost 1 base, and 3 bases stayed unmatched. CDR1 and CDR2 (germline): DFQATT, SNEGSKA (reference sequence). The data stem from a study of read filtering for tumor transcriptome and immune sequencing. Notes on the study in general: The sorted CD138-negative fraction was a mixed bone marrow immune population, not purified T cells. Single-read clonotypes: approximately 87% of IR-seq clonotypes (around 3.5% of reads), roughly 73% of RNA-seq clonotypes (around 48% of reads).

From 400 to 450 ng of RNA, a library with molecular barcoded alpha/delta and beta/gamma adaptors was made. TCRdb itself ran the reads through MiXCR, one entry per CDR3 protein. The sample shows about 24,000 distinct CDR3 sequences, about 20% of them seen only once. The chain recombines TRBV20-1 with TRBJ2-3; 7 bases map to TRBD2. This TCR was sampled from a donor at least 40 years old with multiple myeloma. Sequencing was carried out using a population of CD138-negative cells sorted from bone marrow. The CDR3: CSAPGGGTDTQYF. CDR3 in DNA: TGCAGTGCTCCGGGGGGTGGCACAGATACGCAGTATTTT.